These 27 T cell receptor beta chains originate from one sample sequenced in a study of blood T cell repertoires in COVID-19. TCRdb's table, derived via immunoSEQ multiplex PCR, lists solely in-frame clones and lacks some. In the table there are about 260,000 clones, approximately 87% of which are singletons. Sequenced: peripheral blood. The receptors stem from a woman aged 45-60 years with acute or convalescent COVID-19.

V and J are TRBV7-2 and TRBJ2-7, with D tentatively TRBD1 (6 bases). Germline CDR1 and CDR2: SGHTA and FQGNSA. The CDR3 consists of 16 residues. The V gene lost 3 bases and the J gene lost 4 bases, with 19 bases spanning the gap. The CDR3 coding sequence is TGTGCCAGCAGCTTTGGGAACAGGGTTGGGCGATACGAGCAGTACTTC. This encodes CASSFGNRVGRYEQYF.

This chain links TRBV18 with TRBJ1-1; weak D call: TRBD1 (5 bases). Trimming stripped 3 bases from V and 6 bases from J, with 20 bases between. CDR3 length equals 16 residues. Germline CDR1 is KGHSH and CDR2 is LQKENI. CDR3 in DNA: TGTGCCAGCTCACCTCAGTTAGGGGCGGATGGCGCTGAAGCTTTCTTT. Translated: CASSPQLGADGAEAFF.

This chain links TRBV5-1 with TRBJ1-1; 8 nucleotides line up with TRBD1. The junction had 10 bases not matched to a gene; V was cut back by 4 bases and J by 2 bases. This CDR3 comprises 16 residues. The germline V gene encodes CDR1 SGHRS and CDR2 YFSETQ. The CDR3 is CASSPQGEGVNTEAFF. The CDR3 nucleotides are TGCGCCAGCAGCCCACAGGGGGAAGGGGTTAACACTGAAGCTTTCTTT.

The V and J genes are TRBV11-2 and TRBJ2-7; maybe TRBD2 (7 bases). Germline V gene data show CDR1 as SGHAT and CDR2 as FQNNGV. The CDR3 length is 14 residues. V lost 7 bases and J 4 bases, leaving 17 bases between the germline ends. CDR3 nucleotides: TGTGCCAGCACCGGGGGGCCTAGTGAATACGAGCAGTACTTC. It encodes CASTGGPSEYEQYF.

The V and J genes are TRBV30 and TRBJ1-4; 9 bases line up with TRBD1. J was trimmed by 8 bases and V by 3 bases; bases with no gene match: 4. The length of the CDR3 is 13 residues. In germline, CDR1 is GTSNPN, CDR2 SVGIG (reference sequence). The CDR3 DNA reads TGTGCCTGGAGGACAGGGGGAATCGAAAAACTGTTTTTT. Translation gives CAWRTGGIEKLFF. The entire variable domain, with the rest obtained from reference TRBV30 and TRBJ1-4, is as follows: SQTIHQWPATLVQPVGSPLSLECTVEGTSNPNLYWYRQAAGRGLQLLFYSVGIGQISSEVPQNLSASRPQDRQFILSSKKLLLSDSGFYLCAWRTGGIEKLFFGSGTQLSVL.

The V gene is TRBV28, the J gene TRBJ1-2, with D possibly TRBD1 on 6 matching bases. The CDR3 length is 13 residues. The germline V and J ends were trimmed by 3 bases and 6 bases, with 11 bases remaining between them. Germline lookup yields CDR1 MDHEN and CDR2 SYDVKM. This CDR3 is CASSFQGLDGYTF. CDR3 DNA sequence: TGTGCCAGCAGTTTTCAGGGGCTAGATGGCTACACCTTC.

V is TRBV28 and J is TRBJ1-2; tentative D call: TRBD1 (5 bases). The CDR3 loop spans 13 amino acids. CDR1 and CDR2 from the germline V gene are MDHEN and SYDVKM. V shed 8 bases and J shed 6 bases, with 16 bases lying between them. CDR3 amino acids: CASLGGVKDGYTF. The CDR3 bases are TGTGCCAGCCTGGGGGGGGTGAAAGATGGCTACACCTTC.

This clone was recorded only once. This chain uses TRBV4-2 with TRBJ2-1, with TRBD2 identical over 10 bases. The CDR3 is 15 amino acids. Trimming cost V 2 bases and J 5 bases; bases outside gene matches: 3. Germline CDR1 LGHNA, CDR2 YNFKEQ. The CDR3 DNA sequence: TGTGCCAGCAGCCAACAAGGACTAGCGGACAATGAGCAGTTCTTC. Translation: CASSQQGLADNEQFF.

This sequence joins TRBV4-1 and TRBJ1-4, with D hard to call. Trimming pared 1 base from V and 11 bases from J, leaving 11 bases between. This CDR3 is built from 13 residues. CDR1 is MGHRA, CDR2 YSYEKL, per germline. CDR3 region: CASSQGSWEKLFF. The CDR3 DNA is TGCGCCAGCAGCCAAGGGAGCTGGGAGAAACTGTTTTTT.

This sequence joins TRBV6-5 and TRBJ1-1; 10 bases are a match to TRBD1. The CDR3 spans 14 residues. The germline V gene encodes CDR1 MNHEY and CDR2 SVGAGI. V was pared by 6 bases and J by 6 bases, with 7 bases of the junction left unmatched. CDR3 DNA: TGTGCCAGCAGCCAGACAGGGGGCAAGGCTGAAGCTTTCTTT. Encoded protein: CASSQTGGKAEAFF.

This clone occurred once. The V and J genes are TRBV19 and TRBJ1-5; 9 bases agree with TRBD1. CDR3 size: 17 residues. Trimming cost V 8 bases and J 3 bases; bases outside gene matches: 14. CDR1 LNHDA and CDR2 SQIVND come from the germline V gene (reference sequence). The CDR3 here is CASGSKAIQGANQPQHF. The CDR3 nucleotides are TGTGCCAGTGGATCCAAGGCCATACAGGGGGCCAATCAGCCCCAGCATTTT.

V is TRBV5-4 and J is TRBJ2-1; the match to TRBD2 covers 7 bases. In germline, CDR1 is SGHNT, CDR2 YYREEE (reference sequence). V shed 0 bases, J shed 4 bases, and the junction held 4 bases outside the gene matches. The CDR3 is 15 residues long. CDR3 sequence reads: CASSLERGNYNEQFF. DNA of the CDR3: TGTGCCAGCAGCTTGGAGCGGGGAAATTACAATGAGCAGTTCTTC.

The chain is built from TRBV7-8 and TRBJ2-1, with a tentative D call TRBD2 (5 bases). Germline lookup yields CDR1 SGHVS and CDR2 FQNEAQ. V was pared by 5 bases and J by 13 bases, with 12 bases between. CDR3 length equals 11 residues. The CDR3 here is CASSLGLRQFF. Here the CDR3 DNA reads TGTGCCAGCAGCCTTGGACTCCGTCAGTTCTTC.

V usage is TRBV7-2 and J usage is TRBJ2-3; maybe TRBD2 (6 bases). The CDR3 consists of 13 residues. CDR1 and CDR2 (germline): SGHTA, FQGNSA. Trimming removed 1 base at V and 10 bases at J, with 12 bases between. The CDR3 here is CASSLGGREAQYF. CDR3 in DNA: TGTGCCAGCAGCTTAGGGGGCAGGGAGGCGCAGTATTTT. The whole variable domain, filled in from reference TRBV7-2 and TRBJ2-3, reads GAGVSQSPSNKVTEKGKDVELRCDPISGHTALYWYRQSLGQGLEFLIYFQGNSAPDKSGLPSDRFSAERTGGSVSTLTIQRTQQEDSAVYLCASSLGGREAQYFGPGTRLTVL.

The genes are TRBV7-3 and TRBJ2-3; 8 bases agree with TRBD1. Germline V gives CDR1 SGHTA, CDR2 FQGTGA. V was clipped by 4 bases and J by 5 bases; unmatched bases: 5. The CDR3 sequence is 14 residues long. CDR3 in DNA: TGTGCCAGCAGCTACAGGGGGTGGGAAGATACGCAGTATTTT. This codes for CASSYRGWEDTQYF.

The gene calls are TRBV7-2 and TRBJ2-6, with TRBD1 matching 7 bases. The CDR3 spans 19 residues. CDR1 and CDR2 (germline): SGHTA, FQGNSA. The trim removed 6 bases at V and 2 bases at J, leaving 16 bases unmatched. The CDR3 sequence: CASSGTAMSWFAGANVLTF. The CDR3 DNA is TGTGCCAGCAGTGGGACAGCCATGAGTTGGTTCGCTGGGGCCAACGTCCTGACTTTC.

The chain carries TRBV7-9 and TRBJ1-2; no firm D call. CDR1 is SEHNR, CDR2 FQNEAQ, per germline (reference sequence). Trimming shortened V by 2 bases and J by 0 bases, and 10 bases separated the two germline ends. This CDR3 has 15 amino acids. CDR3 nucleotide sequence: TGTGCCAGCAGCTTATCACGGAGGCCTAACTATGGCTACACCTTC. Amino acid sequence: CASSLSRRPNYGYTF.

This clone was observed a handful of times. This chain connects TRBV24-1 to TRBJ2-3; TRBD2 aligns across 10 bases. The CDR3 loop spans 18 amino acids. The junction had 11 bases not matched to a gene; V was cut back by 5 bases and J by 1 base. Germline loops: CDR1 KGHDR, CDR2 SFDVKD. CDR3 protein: CATSVYNFLAGGTDTQYF. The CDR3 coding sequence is TGTGCCACCAGTGTCTACAATTTCCTAGCGGGAGGCACAGATACGCAGTATTTT.

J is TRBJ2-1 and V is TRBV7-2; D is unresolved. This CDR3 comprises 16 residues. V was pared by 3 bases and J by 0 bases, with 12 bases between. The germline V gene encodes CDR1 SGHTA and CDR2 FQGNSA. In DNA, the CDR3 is TGTGCCAGCAGCTTGTCCATGGCGGTCTCCTACAATGAGCAGTTCTTC. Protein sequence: CASSLSMAVSYNEQFF.

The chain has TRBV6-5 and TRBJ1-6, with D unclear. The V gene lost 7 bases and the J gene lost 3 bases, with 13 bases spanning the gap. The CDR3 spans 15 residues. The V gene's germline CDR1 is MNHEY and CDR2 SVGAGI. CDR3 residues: CASTLHGNYNSPLHF. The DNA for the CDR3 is TGTGCCAGCACGCTGCACGGGAACTATAATTCACCCCTCCACTTT.

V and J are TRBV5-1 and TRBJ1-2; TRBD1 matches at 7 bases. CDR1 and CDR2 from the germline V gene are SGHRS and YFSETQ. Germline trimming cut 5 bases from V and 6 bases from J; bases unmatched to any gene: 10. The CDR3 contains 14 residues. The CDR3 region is CASRYDGTVDGYTF. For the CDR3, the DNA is TGCGCCAGCAGGTATGACGGGACAGTGGATGGCTACACCTTC. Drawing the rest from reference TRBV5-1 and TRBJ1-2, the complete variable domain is KAGVTQTPRYLIKTRGQQVTLSCSPISGHRSVSWYQQTPGQGLQFLFEYFSETQRNKGNFPGRFSGRQFSNSRSEMNVSTLELGDSALYLCASRYDGTVDGYTFGSGTRLTVV.

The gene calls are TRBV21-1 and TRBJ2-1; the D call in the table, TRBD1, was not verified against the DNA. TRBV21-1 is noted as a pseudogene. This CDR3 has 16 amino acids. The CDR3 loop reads CASSRPGQGKSNEQFF. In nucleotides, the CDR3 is TGTGCCAGCAGCCGTCCGGGACAGGGTAAATCCAATGAGCAGTTCTTC.

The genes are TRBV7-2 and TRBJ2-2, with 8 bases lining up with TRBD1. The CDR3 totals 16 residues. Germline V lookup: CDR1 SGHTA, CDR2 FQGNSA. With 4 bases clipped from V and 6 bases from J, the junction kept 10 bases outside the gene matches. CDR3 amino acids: CASSSDRAFKSGELFF. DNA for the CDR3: TGTGCCAGCAGCTCGGACAGGGCCTTCAAGTCCGGGGAGCTGTTTTTT.

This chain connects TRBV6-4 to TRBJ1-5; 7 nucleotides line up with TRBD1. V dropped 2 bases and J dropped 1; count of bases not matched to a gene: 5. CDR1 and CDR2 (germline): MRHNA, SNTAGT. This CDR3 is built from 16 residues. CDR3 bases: TGTGCCAGCAGTGACGAGGCAGGGGGAAGCAATCAGCCCCAGCATTTT. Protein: CASSDEAGGSNQPQHF.

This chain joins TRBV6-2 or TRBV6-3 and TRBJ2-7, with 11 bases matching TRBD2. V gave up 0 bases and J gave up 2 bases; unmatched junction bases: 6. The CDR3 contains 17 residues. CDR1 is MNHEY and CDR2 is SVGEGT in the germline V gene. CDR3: CASSYSPLAGVTYEQYF. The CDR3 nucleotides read TGTGCCAGCAGTTACTCTCCACTAGCGGGAGTTACCTACGAGCAGTACTTC.

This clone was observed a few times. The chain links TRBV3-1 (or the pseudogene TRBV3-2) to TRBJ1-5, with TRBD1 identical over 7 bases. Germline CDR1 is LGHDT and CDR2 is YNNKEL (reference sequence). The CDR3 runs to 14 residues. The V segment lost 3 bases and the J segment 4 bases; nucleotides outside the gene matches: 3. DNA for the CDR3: TGTGCCAGCAGCCACAGGGGGATTAATCAGCCCCAGCATTTT. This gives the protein CASSHRGINQPQHF.

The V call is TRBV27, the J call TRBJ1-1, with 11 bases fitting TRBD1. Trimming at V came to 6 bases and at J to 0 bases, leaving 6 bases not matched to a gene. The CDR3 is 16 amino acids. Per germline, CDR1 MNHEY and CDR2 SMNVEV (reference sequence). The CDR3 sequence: CASRLGTGGLNTEAFF. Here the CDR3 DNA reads TGTGCCAGCAGACTTGGGACAGGGGGACTGAACACTGAAGCTTTCTTT.